These 11 T cell receptor beta chains originate from one sample sequenced in a study of neurological immune-mediated disorders. TCRdb reprocessed the 5' RACE reads via MiXCR and lists one record per CDR3 protein. The sample carries about 69,000 distinct CDR3 sequences, roughly 3.6% recorded once. The material sequenced was PBMCs. The receptors were gathered from a man younger than 45 with multiple sclerosis.

This clonotype was seen repeatedly, ten times or more. V and J are TRBV5-5 and TRBJ1-4; 7 bases line up with TRBD1. V shed 1 base, J shed 7 bases, and the junction held 4 bases outside the gene matches. The CDR3 totals 14 residues. Looked up from germline, CDR1 is SGHKS and CDR2 is YYEKEE (reference sequence). CDR3 amino acids: CASSLTGAREKLFF. CDR3 bases: TGTGCCAGCAGCTTGACAGGGGCGCGTGAAAAACTGTTTTTT.

This clonotype was detected ten times or more. The chain carries TRBV20-1 and TRBJ2-7; D perhaps matches TRBD2 (6 bases). Germline values: CDR1 DFQATT, CDR2 SNEGSKA (reference sequence). The CDR3 covers 15 residues. Trimming took off 6 bases at V and 4 bases at J, with 22 bases between the two ends. The CDR3 loop is CSATPLGGMRYEQYF. The CDR3 DNA reads as TGCAGTGCCACACCCCTCGGGGGAATGAGGTACGAGCAGTACTTC.

In this sample, this clonotype turned up many times. The chain joins TRBV9 to TRBJ2-7; D may match TRBD1 or TRBD2 (6 bases each). The CDR3 totals 15 residues. In germline, CDR1 is SGDLS, CDR2 YYNGEE. Trimming took off 4 bases at V and 7 bases at J, with 21 bases between the two ends. In nucleotides, the CDR3 is TGTGCCAGCAGCCCGTTTGGGGGCGGGACGGGGGAGCAGTACTTC. Translating gives CASSPFGGGTGEQYF.

This clonotype was seen at least ten times. The chain couples TRBV5-4 to TRBJ1-1; tentative D call: TRBD1 (6 bases). This CDR3 region has 14 residues. V gave up 2 bases and J gave up 1 base, with 9 bases separating them. Germline values: CDR1 SGHNT, CDR2 YYREEE (reference sequence). The CDR3 protein is CASSFGQRNTEAFF. CDR3 DNA: TGTGCCAGCAGCTTCGGACAGAGGAACACTGAAGCTTTCTTT.

This clonotype was seen repeatedly, ten times or more. This chain links TRBV6-1 with TRBJ2-5, with D perhaps matching TRBD2 (6 bases). CDR1 is MNHNS and CDR2 is SASEGT in the germline V gene. This CDR3 comprises 11 residues. The V end lost 11 bases, the J end lost 5 bases, and 12 bases lay between the germline ends. The CDR3 DNA reads as TGTGCCCTAGCGTTAGCGGAGACCCAGTACTTC. Translated, it gives CALALAETQYF.

This clonotype was picked up many times. The gene calls are TRBV20-1 and TRBJ2-1; 9 nucleotides align to TRBD2. V dropped 3 bases and J dropped 3; count of bases not matched to a gene: 3. The CDR3 is 14 residues long. Germline V gene lookup returns CDR1 DFQATT and CDR2 SNEGSKA (reference sequence). This CDR3 reads CSARGTSNYNEQFF. The DNA for the CDR3 is TGCAGTGCTAGGGGGACTAGCAACTACAATGAGCAGTTCTTC.

This clonotype was counted many times. The gene calls are TRBV3-1 and TRBJ2-5, with 8 bases identical to TRBD2. This CDR3 is built from 13 residues. The germline gives CDR1 LGHDT, CDR2 YNNKEL (reference sequence). Trimming cost V 4 bases and J 4 bases; bases outside gene matches: 2. For the CDR3, the DNA is TGTGCCAGCAGCCCACGGGGGGGAGAGACCCAGTACTTC. Translation: CASSPRGGETQYF.

At least ten counts were recorded for this clonotype. The gene calls are TRBV7-9 and TRBJ1-1; the D is unclear. There are 12 residues in the CDR3. Trimming cost V 6 bases and J 1 base, with 6 bases left between them. From germline, CDR1 is SEHNR and CDR2 FQNEAQ (reference sequence). The CDR3 loop is CASREANTEAFF. In nucleotides, the CDR3 is TGTGCCAGCAGAGAGGCGAACACTGAAGCTTTCTTT.

This clonotype has at least ten counts. The chain has TRBV9 and TRBJ2-2, with D uncertain. Germline CDR1 reads SGDLS; CDR2 reads YYNGEE. V dropped 3 bases and J dropped 0 bases, with 9 bases sitting between them. This CDR3 contains 15 residues. The CDR3 loop reads CASSAQPANTGELFF. The DNA of the CDR3 is TGTGCCAGCAGCGCCCAGCCCGCGAACACCGGGGAGCTGTTTTTT. The whole variable domain, remainder taken from reference TRBV9 and TRBJ2-2, is DSGVTQTPKHLITATGQRVTLRCSPRSGDLSVYWYQQSLDQGLQFLIQYYNGEERAKGNILERFSAQQFPDLHSELNLSSLELGDSALYFCASSAQPANTGELFFGEGSRLTVL.

This clonotype was observed many times. V and J are TRBV7-2 and TRBJ2-4; the D call may be TRBD1 or TRBD2 (7 bases each). The V end lost 1 base, the J end lost 9 bases, and 13 bases lay between the germline ends. Germline loops: CDR1 SGHTA, CDR2 FQGNSA. The CDR3 consists of 14 residues. The CDR3 bases are TGTGCCAGCAGCTTAGGACAGGGAGGGAGCATTCAGTACTTC. Amino acid sequence: CASSLGQGGSIQYF. Based on the CDR3 plus reference TRBV7-2 and TRBJ2-4, the full variable domain is GAGVSQSPSNKVTEKGKDVELRCDPISGHTALYWYRQSLGQGLEFLIYFQGNSAPDKSGLPSDRFSAERTGGSVSTLTIQRTQQEDSAVYLCASSLGQGGSIQYFGAGTRLSVL.

This clonotype has a count of ten or more. This chain connects TRBV12-3 or TRBV12-4 to TRBJ1-2; the D is unclear. Deletions cut 5 bases from V and 8 bases from J, with 15 bases between. The CDR3 runs 13 residues. As DNA, the CDR3 is TGTGCCAGCAGTATGACCCCGTGGGCCGGCTACACCTTC. Translating it yields CASSMTPWAGYTF.